This TCR beta chain was obtained from a study of T cell responses to AZD1222 COVID-19 vaccine. The CDR3 extends over 13 amino acids. Germline loops: CDR1 MDHEN, CDR2 SYDVKM. With V trimmed by 10 bases and J by 4 bases, 3 bases remained unmatched. To note about this clone: Its antigen is unknown.

Using immunoSEQ multiplex PCR, the repertoire was profiled, and TCRdb retains in-frame clones only, with some absent. The data hold 110,000 to 150,000 clones, with 92% observed a single time. The study's findings and limits: Donors, mostly white British, included more females; clonal diversity was possibly underestimated. CD4 TCRs associated with vaccination spanned spike, dominating at 160-218 and 743-854.

This rearrangement joins TRBV28 to TRBJ2-2; 10 positions agree with TRBD2. This clonotype originated in an adult in good health. The source was peripheral blood, collected on day 0 of AZD1222 vaccination. The CDR3 DNA sequence: TGTGCCACTAGCGGGAGTCCCACCGGGGAGCTGTTTTTT. Protein sequence: CATSGSPTGELFF.